These 22 T cell receptor beta chains were sequenced from one sample in a study of cytomegalovirus exposure and HLA in healthy donors. A multiplex PCR was run with 60 Vbeta primers and 13 Jbeta primers. Only in-frame clones appear in the TCRdb table, and some are missing; sequencing was by immunoSEQ multiplex PCR. The sample includes roughly 180,000 clones, less than 85% of them seen just once. The source material was PBMCs. These receptors all stem from a boy younger than 10 in good health and CMV-seronegative.

A few counts support this clone. V and J are TRBV28 and TRBJ2-5; D gene unclear. Germline V CDR1 and CDR2: MDHEN, SYDVKM. The CDR3 is 14 amino acids. Deletions cut 5 bases from V and 1 base from J, with 11 bases between. The CDR3 bases are TGTGCCAGCAGTGGAGCTGGCTCCCAAGAGACCCAGTACTTC. The encoded protein is CASSGAGSQETQYF.

The chain employs TRBV19 and TRBJ2-1; D may be TRBD2 (6 bases). This CDR3 spans 17 amino acids. Per the germline V gene, CDR1 is LNHDA and CDR2 is SQIVND (reference sequence). V was shortened by 0 bases and J by 7 bases, with 19 bases between the two germline ends. The CDR3 bases are TGTGCCAGTAGTATAGATGCGTCCCGGGGGAGGATGAATGAGCAGTTCTTC. Its protein is CASSIDASRGRMNEQFF.

The chain employs TRBV27 and TRBJ2-5; tentative D call: TRBD2 (5 bases). The CDR3 length is 16 residues. V lost 3 bases and J 5 bases, leaving 19 bases between the germline ends. The germline gives CDR1 MNHEY, CDR2 SMNVEV (reference sequence). The CDR3 DNA follows: TGTGCCAGCAGTTTCCGCGGAGCGGAGATAGCGGAGACCCAGTACTTC. Translating gives CASSFRGAEIAETQYF.

The chain joins TRBV5-1 to TRBJ2-2, with 14 bases identical to TRBD2. The ends lost 2 bases at V and 2 bases at J; junction bases unmatched: 5. The CDR3 is made up of 18 amino acids. CDR1 SGHRS and CDR2 YFSETQ come from the germline V gene. The DNA for the CDR3 is TGCGCCAGCAGCTTACGGACTAGCGGGGGGATCAACACCGGGGAGCTGTTTTTT. This encodes CASSLRTSGGINTGELFF.

This clone has just a few counts. The chain employs TRBV7-9 and TRBJ1-6; D ambiguous. Germline CDR1 is SEHNR and CDR2 is FQNEAQ (reference sequence). V gave up 2 bases and J gave up 9 bases, with 14 bases separating them. The CDR3 is made up of 15 amino acids. The CDR3 coding sequence is TGTGCCAGCAGCTTAACATTTAGAGACTTTTCACCCCTCCACTTT. It encodes CASSLTFRDFSPLHF.

V usage is TRBV27 and J usage is TRBJ2-3, with 9 nucleotides matching TRBD1. The V gene's germline CDR1 is MNHEY and CDR2 SMNVEV (reference sequence). The CDR3 runs 15 residues. V dropped 3 bases and J dropped 3; count of bases not matched to a gene: 4. The CDR3 here is CASSFGQGMTDTQYF. In nucleotides, the CDR3 is TGTGCCAGCAGTTTCGGACAGGGGATGACAGATACGCAGTATTTT.

This clone was counted only a few times. The chain links TRBV25-1 to TRBJ1-1; D is perhaps TRBD1 (6 bases). Trimming took 9 bases from V and 3 from J, leaving 11 bases between them. Per germline, CDR1 MGHDK and CDR2 SYGVNS. The CDR3 has 12 amino acids. CDR3: CASGPGDTEAFF. For the CDR3, the DNA is TGTGCCAGTGGGCCAGGGGACACTGAAGCTTTCTTT.

This chain connects TRBV29-1 to TRBJ1-2; D is ambiguous. Germline-derived CDR1 and CDR2 are SQVTM and ANQGSEA. V dropped 6 bases and J dropped 8 bases, with 10 bases sitting between them. This CDR3 has 10 residues. The CDR3 DNA reads TGCAGCGTGGTCAGTGGCGGCTACACCTTC. Translated: CSVVSGGYTF.

The V and J genes are TRBV28 and TRBJ2-1; 11 bases map to TRBD1. Germline V lookup: CDR1 MDHEN, CDR2 SYDVKM. The CDR3 runs 15 residues. The ends lost 6 bases at V and 4 bases at J; junction bases unmatched: 5. DNA of the CDR3: TGTGCCAGCAGCTTAGGGACAGGGGGGTACAATGAGCAGTTCTTC. This translates into CASSLGTGGYNEQFF. The whole variable domain, remainder taken from reference TRBV28 and TRBJ2-1, is DVKVTQSSRYLVKRTGEKVFLECVQDMDHENMFWYRQDPGLGLRLIYFSYDVKMKEKGDIPEGYSVSREKKERFSLILESASTNQTSMYLCASSLGTGGYNEQFFGPGTRLTVL.

On this clone itself: The sample contains more than one DNA sequence encoding this CDR3. The V gene is TRBV6-4, the J gene TRBJ1-1; D may be TRBD1 (5 bases). CDR3 length: 13 amino acids. V lost 2 bases, J lost 4 bases, and 8 bases lay in between. Germline V lookup: CDR1 MRHNA, CDR2 SNTAGT. The CDR3, as DNA: TGTGCCAGCAGTGACAGGGGTGGCACTGAAGCTTTCTTT. Its protein product is CASSDRGGTEAFF.

This rearrangement joins TRBV9 to TRBJ1-1, with a weak D call TRBD1 (5 bases). CDR1 and CDR2 (germline): SGDLS, YYNGEE. V gave up 3 bases and J gave up 3 bases, with 15 bases separating them. This CDR3 has 15 residues. The CDR3 protein is CASSAGPTVYTEAFF. CDR3 DNA: TGTGCCAGCAGCGCAGGACCGACAGTATACACTGAAGCTTTCTTT.

The chain recombines TRBV5-6 with TRBJ2-7, with D perhaps matching TRBD2 (5 bases). This CDR3 is 13 amino acids long. Trimming left V 2 bases short and J 5 bases short, with 11 bases between. Germline CDR1 SGHDT, CDR2 YYEEEE. CDR3 nucleotide sequence: TGTGCCAGCAGCTTTACTAGGAAAGACGAGCAGTACTTC. This sequence encodes CASSFTRKDEQYF.

The rearrangement uses TRBV9 and TRBJ2-7; maybe TRBD1 (6 bases). This CDR3 has 15 residues. V lost 4 bases and J lost 6, with 20 bases in between. CDR1 and CDR2 (germline): SGDLS, YYNGEE. The CDR3 is CASSPREGPRGEQYF. The CDR3 bases are TGTGCCAGCAGCCCCCGTGAGGGCCCCAGGGGCGAGCAGTACTTC.

The V call is TRBV5-1, the J call TRBJ2-7, with 8 bases identical to TRBD2. Germline trimming cut 0 bases from V and 5 bases from J; bases unmatched to any gene: 4. Germline assignment: CDR1 SGHRS and CDR2 YFSETQ. The CDR3 spans 14 residues. CDR3 protein: CASSLGGTSNEQYF. The DNA for the CDR3 is TGCGCCAGCAGCTTGGGAGGGACTAGTAACGAGCAGTACTTC.

The CDR3: CASSQSGTEIYEQYV. CDR3 sequence (DNA): TGTGCCAGCAGCCAATCGGGGACAGAGATCTACGAGCAGTACGTC. The chain carries TRBV6-4 and TRBJ2-7; 7 nucleotides match TRBD1. Losses at the gene ends were 6 bases for V and 3 bases for J; bases not matched to a gene: 11. Germline V lookup: CDR1 MRHNA, CDR2 SNTAGT. The CDR3 is 15 residues long.

V usage is TRBV18 and J usage is TRBJ1-1; 8 bases line up with TRBD1. There are 14 residues in the CDR3. The trim removed 3 bases at V and 5 bases at J, leaving 5 bases unmatched. Germline V gives CDR1 KGHSH, CDR2 LQKENI. Here the CDR3 reads CASSPDRGGTEAFF. The CDR3 DNA is TGTGCCAGCTCACCCGACAGGGGTGGGACTGAAGCTTTCTTT.

The chain joins TRBV6-6 to TRBJ1-1; 7 nucleotides line up with TRBD1. J was trimmed by 2 bases and V by 6 bases; bases with no gene match: 6. From germline, CDR1 is MNHNY and CDR2 SVGAGI (reference sequence). The CDR3 totals 14 residues. In DNA form, the CDR3 reads TGTGCCAGCAGGAGGGACAGATTTAACACTGAAGCTTTCTTT. As protein: CASRRDRFNTEAFF.

This clone has a single count. The V call is TRBV6-1, the J call TRBJ1-2; the D gene is possibly TRBD1 (6 bases). The CDR3 covers 17 residues. CDR1 and CDR2 (germline): MNHNS, SASEGT. V was pared by 4 bases and J by 4 bases, with 22 bases between. CDR3 in amino acids: CASSGPPGTLPFYGYTF. The CDR3 nucleotides read TGTGCCAGCAGTGGCCCACCAGGGACACTTCCTTTCTATGGCTACACCTTC.

The chain employs TRBV6-5 and TRBJ2-2, with 7 bases aligning to TRBD2. This CDR3 contains 15 residues. Per germline, CDR1 MNHEY and CDR2 SVGAGI. Trimming at V came to 5 bases and at J to 4 bases, leaving 7 bases not matched to a gene. DNA for the CDR3: TGTGCCAGCAGTCCCCGGGGGGAGGTCACCGGGGAGCTGTTTTTT. Residues: CASSPRGEVTGELFF.

A single count supports this clone. This rearrangement joins TRBV5-4 to TRBJ2-3; D may be TRBD2 (6 bases). Trimming cost V 3 bases and J 11 bases, with 10 bases left between them. CDR3 size: 11 residues. Per the germline V gene, CDR1 is SGHNT and CDR2 is YYREEE (reference sequence). The CDR3: CASSSDGGQYF. The DNA of the CDR3 is TGTGCCAGCAGCTCGGACGGGGGGCAGTATTTT.

The V and J genes are TRBV19 and TRBJ2-1; 7 bases map to TRBD1. Trimming removed 4 bases from V and 9 bases from J; junction bases left unmatched: 9. CDR3 length equals 14 residues. Germline V gene lookup returns CDR1 LNHDA and CDR2 SQIVND (reference sequence). The CDR3 nucleotides read TGTGCCAGTAGTAAGGGACAGCCTAAGGGTGAGCAGTTCTTC. Protein sequence: CASSKGQPKGEQFF.

The chain joins TRBV10-3 to TRBJ2-1; D not certain. V lost 7 bases and J 4 bases, leaving 17 bases between the germline ends. The CDR3 runs to 15 residues. Per the germline V gene, CDR1 is ENHRY and CDR2 is SYGVKD. The CDR3 protein is CAIMAAIGSYNEQFF. DNA of the CDR3: TGTGCCATCATGGCAGCGATTGGGTCTTACAATGAGCAGTTCTTC.